The 21 T cell receptor beta chains below all came from one sample that was sequenced in a study of cytomegalovirus exposure and HLA in healthy donors (dated by TCRdb to the late 2010s). The library was produced with the immunoSEQ multiplex PCR assay. TCRdb mirrors the immuneACCESS table, restricted to in-frame sequences. Some clones are absent from its copies; in checked studies, under half trace to an unresolved V gene, and the reason for the others is unknown. The sample records fewer than 65,000 clones, about 88% of which are singletons. The ten most abundant clones make up more than 14% of the sample. What was sequenced was PBMCs. These receptor sequences come from a woman between 18 and 29 years old in good health and CMV-seronegative.

The rearrangement joins TRBV11-2 to TRBJ2-5; 10 nucleotides match TRBD2. The germline V gene encodes CDR1 SGHAT and CDR2 FQNNGV. V was clipped by 2 bases and J by 5 bases; unmatched bases: 5. CDR3 length: 15 residues. CDR3 DNA: TGTGCCAGCAGCTTACCTAGCGGGAGATCGGAGACCCAGTACTTC. It translates to CASSLPSGRSETQYF.

The rearrangement links TRBV5-1 to TRBJ2-7; D call uncertain. CDR3 length equals 14 residues. Germline V gene data show CDR1 as SGHRS and CDR2 as YFSETQ. Deletions cut 2 bases from V and 4 bases from J, with 13 bases between. The CDR3 protein is CASSFTVNLYEQYF. The CDR3 region has the DNA TGCGCCAGCAGCTTTACAGTGAACCTTTACGAGCAGTACTTC.

This clone was seen once. The chain joins TRBV5-1 to TRBJ2-3; TRBD2 matches at 13 bases. The V gene end was trimmed by 6 bases and the J gene end by 0 bases; junction bases not matched to a gene: 1. CDR3 length equals 15 residues. In germline, CDR1 is SGHRS, CDR2 YFSETQ. CDR3: CASKGLAGSTDTQYF. In DNA form, the CDR3 reads TGCGCCAGCAAGGGACTAGCGGGAAGCACAGATACGCAGTATTTT.

The chain combines TRBV9 with TRBJ2-1; TRBD2 aligns across 14 bases. V was pared by 4 bases and J by 6 bases, with 3 bases of the junction left unmatched. CDR1 is SGDLS, CDR2 YYNGEE, per germline. This CDR3 spans 15 amino acids. The CDR3: CASSRLAGGPNEQFF. CDR3 in DNA: TGTGCCAGCAGCCGACTAGCGGGAGGGCCCAATGAGCAGTTCTTC.

The V gene is TRBV27, the J gene TRBJ2-7; 9 bases line up with TRBD1. V dropped 5 bases and J dropped 5; count of bases not matched to a gene: 13. This CDR3 region has 16 residues. Per the germline V gene, CDR1 is MNHEY and CDR2 is SMNVEV (reference sequence). CDR3 region: CASSGGPGTGYDEQYF. In DNA, the CDR3 is TGTGCCAGCAGTGGGGGGCCCGGGACAGGGTACGACGAGCAGTACTTC.

The J gene is TRBJ2-3, the V gene TRBV30, with 8 bases lining up with TRBD1. V shed 6 bases and J 6 bases; nucleotides not matched to a gene: 8. Germline V gives CDR1 GTSNPN, CDR2 SVGIG (reference sequence). The CDR3 sequence is 13 residues long. CDR3 bases: TGTGCCTGCCTCCCGGACAGGGCTGATACGCAGTATTTT. This encodes CACLPDRADTQYF.

This chain uses TRBV5-1 with TRBJ1-4; D ambiguous. The V end was cut by 4 bases, the J end by 6 bases, with 13 bases between. Looked up from germline, CDR1 is SGHRS and CDR2 is YFSETQ. The CDR3 has 14 amino acids. The CDR3 nucleotides are TGCGCCAGCAGCCCGGACTTCTTGGATGAAAAACTGTTTTTT. As protein: CASSPDFLDEKLFF.

This clone appeared once. The chain is built from TRBV15 and TRBJ2-4; a possible D gene is TRBD1 (6 bases). V lost 2 bases and J 7 bases, leaving 12 bases between the germline ends. The CDR3 totals 14 residues. CDR1 is LNHNV and CDR2 is YYDKDF in the germline V gene (reference sequence). Here the CDR3 reads CATSRLDTGNIQYF. The CDR3 DNA is TGTGCCACCAGCAGACTGGATACAGGGAACATTCAGTACTTC.

The chain couples TRBV9 to TRBJ2-3; TRBD2 is a possible D gene (6 bases). Trimming took off 4 bases at V and 2 bases at J, with 14 bases between the two ends. The germline CDR1 and CDR2 sequences are SGDLS and YYNGEE. The CDR3 length is 15 residues. CDR3 in amino acids: CASSPEGHSTDTQYF. DNA for the CDR3: TGTGCCAGCAGCCCGGAGGGCCACTCCACAGATACGCAGTATTTT.

The chain recombines TRBV19 with TRBJ1-2, with 7 bases matching TRBD1. The CDR3 contains 14 residues. V dropped 6 bases and J dropped 2; count of bases not matched to a gene: 6. Germline CDR1 LNHDA, CDR2 SQIVND (reference sequence). The CDR3 DNA sequence: TGTGCCAGTAGAAAGAGACAGGGCAACTATGGCTACACCTTC. Translating gives CASRKRQGNYGYTF.

Remarks on this clone: The sample holds other DNA sequences that translate to the same CDR3. J is TRBJ2-1 and V is TRBV18, with 9 bases lining up with TRBD1. Germline V gene lookup returns CDR1 KGHSH and CDR2 LQKENI. V lost 0 bases, J lost 3 bases, and 3 bases stayed unmatched. The CDR3 extends over 16 amino acids. This CDR3 is CASSPPGTGSYNEQFF. CDR3 DNA: TGTGCCAGCTCACCACCGGGGACAGGGAGCTACAATGAGCAGTTCTTC.

The V call is TRBV5-1, the J call TRBJ1-5; perhaps TRBD1 as D (6 bases). Germline lookup yields CDR1 SGHRS and CDR2 YFSETQ. V lost 4 bases and J 4 bases, leaving 12 bases between the germline ends. The CDR3 consists of 14 residues. The CDR3 DNA is TGCGCCAGCAGCCCCGGGACACCGAATCAGCCCCAGCATTTT. This codes for CASSPGTPNQPQHF.

The chain carries TRBV2 and TRBJ1-2; 7 bases match TRBD1. Germline V lookup: CDR1 SNHLY, CDR2 FYNNEI. V lost 9 bases, J lost 5 bases, and 6 bases stayed unmatched. CDR3 size: 12 residues. The CDR3 DNA sequence: TGTGCCAGACGGGACAGCTCTTATGGCTACACCTTC. Its protein is CARRDSSYGYTF.

The chain recombines TRBV11-3 with TRBJ2-2; TRBD2 agrees at 11 bases. The CDR3 has 13 residues. Trimming cost V 6 bases and J 6 bases; bases outside gene matches: 0. Per germline, CDR1 SGHNT and CDR2 YENEEA. The CDR3 nucleotides are TGTGCCAGCAGACTAGCGGGAGCCGGGGAGCTGTTTTTT. Translation: CASRLAGAGELFF.

The chain joins TRBV5-1 to TRBJ2-5; tentatively, D is TRBD2 (5 bases). Germline V gives CDR1 SGHRS, CDR2 YFSETQ. This CDR3 contains 14 residues. V dropped 3 bases and J dropped 1 base, with 10 bases sitting between them. The CDR3 DNA follows: TGCGCCAGCAGCTACTCGAGCGGCCAAGAGACCCAGTACTTC. Translating it yields CASSYSSGQETQYF.

The rearrangement joins TRBV6-1 to TRBJ2-7; 7 bases match TRBD1. CDR3 length: 13 amino acids. Per germline, CDR1 MNHNS and CDR2 SASEGT. V was pared by 1 base and J by 3 bases, with 0 bases of the junction left unmatched. CDR3 in amino acids: CASSEDRGYEQYF. The CDR3 DNA follows: TGTGCCAGCAGTGAAGACAGGGGCTACGAGCAGTACTTC.

The chain links TRBV5-3 to TRBJ1-5; 10 bases agree with TRBD1. TRBV5-3 is labeled an ORF, and its function is uncertain. CDR3 size: 17 residues. J was trimmed by 5 bases and V by 0 bases; bases with no gene match: 8. CDR3 in amino acids: CARSLVDGTGDDQPQHF. In DNA, the CDR3 is TGTGCCAGAAGCTTGGTTGATGGGACAGGGGACGATCAGCCCCAGCATTTT.

This clone occurred once. The chain has TRBV7-2 and TRBJ2-3; 11 bases map to TRBD2. Germline V gene data show CDR1 as SGHTA and CDR2 as FQGNSA. V lost 1 base to trimming and J lost 3 bases; unmatched junction nucleotides: 0. This CDR3 is 15 amino acids long. DNA of the CDR3: TGTGCCAGCAGCTTAGGGACTAGCGGGACAGATACGCAGTATTTT. Translated: CASSLGTSGTDTQYF.

V usage is TRBV5-1 and J usage is TRBJ2-1; possibly TRBD1 for D (6 bases). V was shortened by 5 bases and J by 6 bases, with 15 bases between the two germline ends. Germline CDR1 SGHRS, CDR2 YFSETQ. This CDR3 spans 14 amino acids. The CDR3 loop reads CASRTGPISNEQFF. The CDR3 coding sequence is TGCGCCAGCAGGACAGGACCCATTTCCAATGAGCAGTTCTTC.

This rearrangement joins TRBV5-1 to TRBJ1-1; TRBD1 might be the D (5 bases). With 0 bases removed from V and 11 bases from J, the gap between germline ends came to 11 bases. Germline-derived CDR1 and CDR2 are SGHRS and YFSETQ. CDR3 length: 12 residues. CDR3 residues: CASSLEGALAFF. For the CDR3, the DNA is TGCGCCAGCAGCTTGGAAGGGGCGTTGGCTTTCTTT. Filled out from reference TRBV5-1 and TRBJ1-1, the complete variable domain reads KAGVTQTPRYLIKTRGQQVTLSCSPISGHRSVSWYQQTPGQGLQFLFEYFSETQRNKGNFPGRFSGRQFSNSRSEMNVSTLELGDSALYLCASSLEGALAFFGQGTRLTVV.

This clone showed up just a few times. The gene calls are TRBV11-2 and TRBJ2-3; D not certain. Trimming shortened V by 1 base and J by 1 base, and 6 bases separated the two germline ends. The V gene's germline CDR1 is SGHAT and CDR2 FQNNGV. The CDR3 runs 14 residues. Here the CDR3 DNA reads TGTGCCAGCAGCTTAGCCCCCGGCACAGATACGCAGTATTTT. Its translation is CASSLAPGTDTQYF.